This T cell receptor beta chain was profiled in a study of cytomegalovirus exposure and HLA in healthy donors. Study-wide results and caveats: Later on, an analysis showed TCR association rates differing by HLA locus, with DRB1 the most and HLA-C the fewest. CMV serostatus was the sole immune exposure information available.

Concerning this clone: As yet, its antigen is unknown.

The PCR was carried out with 60 Vbeta primers and 13 Jbeta primers. The table came from immunoSEQ multiplex PCR; TCRdb's copy has only in-frame clones and leaves some out. In the table there are under 200,000 clones, around 84% of which are singletons. This clonotype was sampled from a man between 18 and 29 years old in good health and CMV-seronegative. Sequencing input: PBMCs.

The CDR3 DNA is TGTGCCAGCAGGGGGTGGAACTGGGGGACACCGGAGCAGTTCTTC. Translating gives CASRGWNWGTPEQFF. The rearrangement joins TRBV7-2 to TRBJ2-1; the D gene is possibly TRBD1 (6 bases). The germline CDR1 and CDR2 sequences are SGHTA and FQGNSA. V lost 6 bases to trimming and J lost 10 bases, with 22 bases between them. CDR3 size: 15 residues.